This T cell receptor beta chain was profiled in a study of Graves' ophthalmopathy and Graves' hyperthyroidism. The CDR3 sequence is 13 residues long. CDR1 is LNHDA, CDR2 SQIVND, per germline (reference sequence). V was clipped by 3 bases and J by 0 bases, with 5 bases between them. This clonotype was picked up many times. RNA transcripts were the source from which TCR beta CDR3 regions were amplified. HTBI primers were employed in first-round RT-PCR, then a second-round multiplex PCR followed. MiXCR, run by TCRdb on the multiplex PCR reads, gives a single entry per CDR3 protein. The sample contains fewer than 650,000 distinct CDR3 sequences, about 24% of which appear only once. Stable hyperthyroidism meant no progression to ophthalmopathy within 18 months of follow-up. In this cohort, patients with other autoimmune diseases, uncontrolled infections, pregnancy or lactation were excluded. Diagnoses were established from clinical symptoms, serum thyroxine, TRAb, thyroid ultrasound and orbital computed tomography.

Input material: peripheral blood. This receptor was identified in a woman between 18 and 30 years old with stable Graves' hyperthyroidism. Some clones in this sample may be carry-over from other donors' samples. J is TRBJ1-1 and V is TRBV19; D gene ambiguous. CDR3 sequence: CASSIRLNTEAFF. The CDR3 DNA reads TGTGCCAGTAGTATTCGGTTGAACACTGAAGCTTTCTTT.